A single sample is the source of the 18 T cell receptor beta chains below, sequenced in a study of cytomegalovirus exposure and HLA in healthy donors. Both 60 Vbeta primers and 13 Jbeta primers went into the PCR. This table comes from immunoSEQ multiplex PCR, and its TCRdb copy is limited to in-frame clones, with some not included. The table lists 150,000 to 200,000 clones, 79% of them singletons. The material sequenced was PBMCs. These TCRs come from a man aged 35 to 55 in good health and CMV-seronegative.

The J gene is TRBJ2-1, the V gene TRBV20-1; D gene uncertain. The CDR3 runs 11 residues. CDR1 DFQATT and CDR2 SNEGSKA come from the germline V gene (reference sequence). The V end lost 7 bases, the J end lost 7 bases, and 11 bases lay between the germline ends. The CDR3 reads CSVNWFNEQFF. The CDR3 DNA reads TGCAGTGTAAACTGGTTTAATGAGCAGTTCTTC.

The chain employs TRBV5-4 and TRBJ2-2; D perhaps matches TRBD2 (6 bases). The V end was cut by 4 bases, the J end by 3 bases, with 13 bases between. CDR1 is SGHNT, CDR2 YYREEE, per germline (reference sequence). There are 15 residues in the CDR3. This CDR3 reads CASSRPGVYTGELFF. The CDR3 DNA sequence: TGTGCCAGCAGCCGTCCGGGAGTTTACACCGGGGAGCTGTTTTTT.

This clone was observed a handful of times. The V gene is TRBV15, the J gene TRBJ2-3; 10 nucleotides line up with TRBD2. V shed 4 bases and J 2 bases; nucleotides not matched to a gene: 6. The germline gives CDR1 LNHNV, CDR2 YYDKDF (reference sequence). The CDR3 is made up of 16 amino acids. CDR3 sequence reads: CATSIIAGGLTDTQYF. As DNA, the CDR3 is TGTGCCACCAGCATTATAGCGGGGGGCCTCACAGATACGCAGTATTTT.

This rearrangement joins TRBV6-1 to TRBJ1-1, with D perhaps matching TRBD1 (5 bases). Trimming pared 1 base from V and 4 bases from J, leaving 13 bases between. Per germline, CDR1 MNHNS and CDR2 SASEGT. This CDR3 comprises 15 residues. Written as DNA, the CDR3 is TGTGCCAGCAGTGAAGTCTGGGGGGGTACCACTGAAGCTTTCTTT. Residues: CASSEVWGGTTEAFF.

In its sample, this clone was seen a few times. The chain is built from TRBV28 and TRBJ2-5, with 8 bases identical to TRBD1. The germline gives CDR1 MDHEN, CDR2 SYDVKM. The CDR3 has 17 residues. Losses at the gene ends were 5 bases for V and 2 bases for J; bases not matched to a gene: 13. CDR3 in amino acids: CASSHGQGSPLQETQYF. DNA of the CDR3: TGTGCCAGCAGTCACGGACAGGGTTCCCCCCTTCAAGAGACCCAGTACTTC.

The chain combines TRBV28 with TRBJ2-7; the match to TRBD1 covers 7 bases. Unmatched junction bases numbered 8, after V lost 6 bases and J lost 6 bases. Germline V gene data show CDR1 as MDHEN and CDR2 as SYDVKM. The CDR3 is 13 residues long. The CDR3 coding sequence is TGTGCCAGCAGGAATTCAGGGGGTACCGAGCAGTACTTC. Its translation: CASRNSGGTEQYF.

This rearrangement joins TRBV28 to TRBJ1-1; D possibly corresponds to TRBD1 (5 bases). Trimming cost V 10 bases and J 6 bases, with 15 bases left between them. The CDR3 covers 12 residues. Germline V gene lookup returns CDR1 MDHEN and CDR2 SYDVKM. The CDR3 coding sequence is TGTGCCACCGAGGGGAGGAGCGCTGAAGCTTTCTTT. Its protein is CATEGRSAEAFF.

The chain joins TRBV28 to TRBJ2-7; a weak D match, TRBD2 (5 bases). Looked up from germline, CDR1 is MDHEN and CDR2 is SYDVKM. V lost 3 bases and J lost 5, with 8 bases in between. The CDR3 spans 12 residues. The chain's CDR3 is CASSLIGNEQYF. The CDR3 nucleotides read TGTGCCAGCAGTTTGATCGGGAACGAGCAGTACTTC. Combining the CDR3 with reference TRBV28 and TRBJ2-7 gives the whole variable domain DVKVTQSSRYLVKRTGEKVFLECVQDMDHENMFWYRQDPGLGLRLIYFSYDVKMKEKGDIPEGYSVSREKKERFSLILESASTNQTSMYLCASSLIGNEQYFGPGTRLTVT.

The chain uses TRBV27 and TRBJ2-7; 9 bases line up with TRBD2. J lost 4 bases, V lost 8 bases, and 9 bases had no gene match. CDR3 size: 14 residues. Germline lookup yields CDR1 MNHEY and CDR2 SMNVEV (reference sequence). This chain's CDR3 is CASRGASGIYEQYF. For the CDR3, the DNA is TGTGCCAGCCGAGGGGCTAGCGGGATTTACGAGCAGTACTTC.

The chain uses TRBV5-6 and TRBJ1-4; TRBD1 matches at 8 bases. V was clipped by 3 bases and J by 8 bases; unmatched bases: 12. There are 16 residues in the CDR3. CDR1 and CDR2 (germline): SGHDT, YYEEEE. CDR3 sequence (DNA): TGTGCCAGCAGCTCCGAACGACAGGGGAGGAGGGAAAAACTGTTTTTT. Its protein is CASSSERQGRREKLFF.

The chain uses TRBV11-3 and TRBJ2-1, with D perhaps matching TRBD1 (6 bases). V dropped 3 bases and J dropped 3 bases, with 9 bases sitting between them. This CDR3 has 14 residues. CDR1 is SGHNT and CDR2 is YENEEA in the germline V gene. In nucleotides, the CDR3 is TGTGCCAGCAGCTTGGGGGCGGGCTACAATGAGCAGTTCTTC. This encodes CASSLGAGYNEQFF.

The rearrangement uses TRBV2 and TRBJ2-1; 9 nucleotides match TRBD2. V was clipped by 6 bases and J by 8 bases; unmatched bases: 11. The CDR3 loop spans 15 amino acids. Germline V gene sequence: CDR1 SNHLY, CDR2 FYNNEI. CDR3 in DNA: TGTGCCAGCAGGCAGGGGACTAGCTTAAATTATGAGCAGTTCTTC. It yields the protein CASRQGTSLNYEQFF.

This clone was counted once. The CDR3 DNA reads TGTGCCAGCAGCTTGGTTTATAGGGGGCTCCCCCAAGAGACCCAGTACTTC. Translation: CASSLVYRGLPQETQYF. The chain has TRBV5-6 and TRBJ2-5; 7 positions agree with TRBD1. The CDR3 has 17 amino acids. Germline lookup yields CDR1 SGHDT and CDR2 YYEEEE. V gave up 0 bases and J gave up 1 base; unmatched junction bases: 9.

This clone has a handful of counts. The rearrangement joins TRBV14 to TRBJ1-4; tentatively, D is TRBD1 (5 bases). The CDR3 has 16 amino acids. The germline gives CDR1 SGHDN, CDR2 FVKESK. Trimming took 0 bases from V and 7 from J, leaving 15 bases between them. The CDR3 DNA follows: TGTGCCAGCAGCCAAGATCCGGGACTCGGAGGTGAAAAACTGTTTTTT. Amino acids: CASSQDPGLGGEKLFF.

The gene calls are TRBV7-6 and TRBJ1-4, with TRBD1 matching 11 bases. The CDR3 length is 14 residues. Germline-derived CDR1 and CDR2 are SGHVS and FNYEAQ. V shed 1 base, J shed 8 bases, and the junction held 0 bases outside the gene matches. The CDR3 DNA reads as TGTGCCAGCAGCTTAGGGACAGGGGGCGAAAAACTGTTTTTT. This sequence encodes CASSLGTGGEKLFF.

This clone appeared a single time. The gene calls are TRBV6-5 and TRBJ2-3, with TRBD1 matching 10 bases. The germline V gene has CDR1 MNHEY and CDR2 SVGAGI. The CDR3 is 15 amino acids. With V trimmed by 5 bases and J by 4 bases, 6 bases remained unmatched. CDR3 protein: CASSPGQGVADTQYF. CDR3 bases: TGTGCCAGCAGTCCAGGACAGGGGGTTGCAGATACGCAGTATTTT.

The V call is TRBV28, the J call TRBJ2-1; TRBD2 matches at 13 bases. Germline V lookup: CDR1 MDHEN, CDR2 SYDVKM. V shed 6 bases, J shed 10 bases, and the junction held 9 bases outside the gene matches. The CDR3 is made up of 15 amino acids. CDR3 DNA: TGTGCCAGCAGCGGGGGACTAGCGGGATACCGGGAGCAGTTCTTC. Translation gives CASSGGLAGYREQFF.

The rearrangement uses TRBV5-6 and TRBJ2-2; D ambiguous. This CDR3 is 14 amino acids long. CDR1 is SGHDT and CDR2 is YYEEEE in the germline V gene. V was pared by 2 bases and J by 8 bases, with 13 bases between. The CDR3 protein is CASSLTTVSGELFF. The CDR3 DNA is TGTGCCAGCAGCTTAACCACGGTTTCTGGGGAGCTGTTTTTT.